The sequence of this TCR beta chain was determined in a study of shared clonotypes between healthy human individuals. Looking at the study overall: Participating donors consisted of two women and a few men aged 18 to 49. CD4 naive and CD4 memory each took three plates per donor, while CD8 naive took two and CD8 memory one.

CD8 cells classed as naive were CD45RO-negative and positively selected for CCR7, excluding terminally differentiated effector memory CD45RA+ cells. The repertoire was sequenced with immunoSEQ multiplex PCR; TCRdb's copy has only in-frame clones and lacks some. The table has roughly 2,000,000 clones, approximately 94% seen once. The CDR3 consists of 12 residues. Germline loops: CDR1 SQVTM, CDR2 ANQGSEA. V lost 7 bases and J lost 0, with 10 bases in between. The J gene is TRBJ2-7, the V gene TRBV29-1, with unresolved D. Material for sequencing was naive CD8+ T cells sorted from blood. The sequence derives from a man aged 18 to 29 in good health. CDR3 amino acids: CSGGVSSYEQYF. CDR3 in DNA: TGCAGCGGTGGGGTTAGCTCCTACGAGCAGTACTTC.